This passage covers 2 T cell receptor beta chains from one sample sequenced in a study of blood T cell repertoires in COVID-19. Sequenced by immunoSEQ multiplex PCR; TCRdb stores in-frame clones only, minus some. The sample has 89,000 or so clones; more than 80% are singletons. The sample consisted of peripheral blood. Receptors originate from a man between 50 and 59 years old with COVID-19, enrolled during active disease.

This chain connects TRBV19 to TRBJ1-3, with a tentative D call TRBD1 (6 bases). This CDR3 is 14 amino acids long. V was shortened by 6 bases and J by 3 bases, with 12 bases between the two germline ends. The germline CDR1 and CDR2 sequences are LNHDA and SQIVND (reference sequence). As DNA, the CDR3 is TGTGCCAGTAGCATCACAGGGCTTGGAAACACCATATATTTT. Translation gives CASSITGLGNTIYF.

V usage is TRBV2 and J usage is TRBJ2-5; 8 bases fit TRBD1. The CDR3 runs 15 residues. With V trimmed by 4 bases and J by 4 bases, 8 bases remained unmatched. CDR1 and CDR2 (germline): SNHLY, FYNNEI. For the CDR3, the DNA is TGTGCCAGCAGTGGCTACAGGGGGGTGGGAGAGACCCAGTACTTC. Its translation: CASSGYRGVGETQYF.